This T cell receptor (beta chain) was sequenced for a study of CD8+CD57+ T cells in acquired aplastic anemia. Study context: The sorted CD4+ and CD8+ cells yielded an average roughly 3 ug of DNA. The study, taken as a whole, reports: Patients had roughly 29 CD8+ CDR3 sequences in common with controls (the shared set).

All sequencing subjects had displayed CD8+CD57+ cell expansion on flow cytometry. Severe acquired aplastic anemia was the diagnosis recorded for all patients. The length of the CDR3 is 15 residues. In germline, CDR1 is KGHDR, CDR2 SFDVKD. J was trimmed by 2 bases and V by 4 bases; bases with no gene match: 6. Genomic DNA, serving as template, underwent TCR beta VDJ and CDR3 profiling. From the reads, TCRdb called clonotypes with MiXCR, one entry per CDR3 protein. The sample carries some 200,000 distinct CDR3 sequences, around 45% recorded once. This clonotype occurred a few times. What it recognizes is unknown.

V usage is TRBV24-1 and J usage is TRBJ2-5, with 7 bases matching TRBD1. Specimen: sorted CD4+, CD8+, or CD8+CD57+ T cells (not recorded which) from PBMCs. The TCR sequence derives from a human donor with aplastic anemia. CDR3 residues: CATSDSTGPQETQYF. CDR3 bases: TGTGCCACCAGTGACTCGACAGGGCCACAAGAGACCCAGTACTTC.